The 29 T cell receptor beta chains below come from one sample, sequenced in a study of blood T cell repertoires in COVID-19. Sequencing used immunoSEQ multiplex PCR; TCRdb keeps in-frame clones, though not all of them. The table records about 270,000 clones, about 88% of them present only once. The sequenced material came from PBMCs or T cells enriched from blood (not recorded which). Receptors originate from a woman aged 45-65 years who had recovered from COVID-19.

CDR3 sequence reads: CASRERENTFF. The CDR3, as DNA: TGTGCCAGCAGGGAGCGGGAGAACACGTTCTTC. V gene TRBV12-3 or TRBV12-4 combines with J gene TRBJ2-1; 8 nucleotides agree with TRBD2. V shed 6 bases, J shed 15 bases, and the junction held 7 bases outside the gene matches. CDR3 size: 11 residues.

The V call is TRBV30, the J call TRBJ1-4; unclear D gene. Germline CDR1 GTSNPN, CDR2 SVGIG (reference sequence). There are 14 residues in the CDR3. V dropped 1 base and J dropped 0 bases, with 6 bases sitting between them. The CDR3 DNA sequence: TGTGCCTGGAGTGGAGCCTCAACTAATGAAAAACTGTTTTTT. This encodes CAWSGASTNEKLFF.

The J gene is TRBJ2-5, the V gene TRBV28, with 12 bases lining up with TRBD1. The CDR3 extends over 15 amino acids. The J segment lost 5 bases and the V segment lost 5 bases, leaving 6 bases of the junction unmatched. Germline lookup yields CDR1 MDHEN and CDR2 SYDVKM. The CDR3 region is CASSQGTGGGETQYF. The CDR3 DNA reads TGTGCCAGCAGTCAGGGGACAGGGGGCGGGGAGACCCAGTACTTC.

The V call is TRBV28, the J call TRBJ2-2; D gene ambiguous. Between the trimmed V and J ends, which lost 6 bases and 1 base, there was a span of 12 bases. The CDR3 runs 15 residues. From germline, CDR1 is MDHEN and CDR2 SYDVKM. In DNA form, the CDR3 reads TGTGCCAGCAGCCCCTACCGGAGGAACACCGGGGAGCTGTTTTTT. It yields the protein CASSPYRRNTGELFF.

The rearrangement links TRBV11-3 to TRBJ2-2; 7 bases agree with TRBD2. The ends lost 3 bases at V and 5 bases at J; junction bases unmatched: 6. CDR1 and CDR2 from the germline V gene are SGHNT and YENEEA. The CDR3 runs to 15 residues. The CDR3 DNA reads as TGTGCCAGCAGCTTTCGGCTAGCGGAGACCGGGGAGCTGTTTTTT. This sequence encodes CASSFRLAETGELFF.

The chain uses TRBV15 and TRBJ2-5, with D tentatively TRBD2 (5 bases). Germline assignment: CDR1 LNHNV and CDR2 YYDKDF (reference sequence). CDR3 length: 13 residues. V was shortened by 0 bases and J by 9 bases, with 11 bases between the two germline ends. CDR3 amino acids: CATSRDHRGAQYF. CDR3 nucleotides: TGTGCCACCAGCAGAGATCATCGGGGAGCCCAGTACTTC.

This clone was found a few times. V is TRBV7-8 and J is TRBJ1-6; no reliable D call. The CDR3 is 14 amino acids. V lost 5 bases and J 9 bases, leaving 14 bases between the germline ends. The germline V gene encodes CDR1 SGHVS and CDR2 FQNEAQ. This CDR3 is CASSRRGSSSPLHF. CDR3 coding DNA: TGTGCCAGCAGCCGTCGGGGTTCGAGTTCACCCCTCCACTTT.

The chain recombines TRBV5-4 with TRBJ1-3; D is possibly TRBD1 (5 bases). Germline V gene sequence: CDR1 SGHNT, CDR2 YYREEE (reference sequence). V lost 0 bases, J lost 4 bases, and 14 bases lay in between. The CDR3 covers 16 residues. The CDR3 coding sequence is TGTGCCAGCAGCTTGGGACCGGGGGGAAGCGGAAACACCATATATTTT. Encoded protein: CASSLGPGGSGNTIYF.

This clone showed up just once. This rearrangement joins TRBV29-1 to TRBJ2-5; 8 nucleotides agree with TRBD2. CDR1 SQVTM and CDR2 ANQGSEA come from the germline V gene. The CDR3 sequence is 15 residues long. Trimming removed 8 bases from V and 5 bases from J; junction bases left unmatched: 16. The CDR3 DNA follows: TGCAGCTTGCGCACCGGAGCGGGAGCAGGGGAGACCCAGTACTTC. Its translation: CSLRTGAGAGETQYF.

In this sample, this clone turned up once. The chain has TRBV9 and TRBJ1-2; weak D call: TRBD1 (5 bases). CDR1 and CDR2 from the germline V gene are SGDLS and YYNGEE. This CDR3 has 14 residues. Between the trimmed V and J ends, which lost 6 bases and 4 bases, there was a span of 16 bases. CDR3 amino acids: CASTVLGEGYGYTF. For the CDR3, the DNA is TGTGCCAGCACTGTGCTAGGGGAGGGCTATGGCTACACCTTC.

The chain has TRBV18 and TRBJ2-3; 7 bases line up with TRBD1. Trimming cost V 3 bases and J 0 bases; bases outside gene matches: 6. This CDR3 comprises 16 residues. Looked up from germline, CDR1 is KGHSH and CDR2 is LQKENI. CDR3 bases: TGTGCCAGCTCACCGATCCGGGACAGCAGCACAGATACGCAGTATTTT. Encoded protein: CASSPIRDSSTDTQYF.

Points on this clone: In the same sample, other DNA sequences code for this CDR3. The chain is built from TRBV6-5 and TRBJ2-1; D unclear. Germline V gives CDR1 MNHEY, CDR2 SVGAGI. There are 12 residues in the CDR3. V lost 0 bases, J lost 7 bases, and 4 bases lay in between. The chain's CDR3 is CASSYSLNEQFF. CDR3 nucleotide sequence: TGTGCCAGCAGTTACTCACTTAATGAGCAGTTCTTC.

The chain couples TRBV4-1 to TRBJ2-7, with TRBD2 as a possible D gene (6 bases). This CDR3 is built from 13 residues. The V end lost 3 bases, the J end lost 3 bases, and 9 bases lay between the germline ends. Per germline, CDR1 MGHRA and CDR2 YSYEKL. CDR3 sequence: CASSHPTSYEQYF. The CDR3 DNA reads TGCGCCAGCAGCCACCCGACTAGCTACGAGCAGTACTTC.

The chain combines TRBV19 with TRBJ1-5, with a tentative D call TRBD1 (5 bases). The CDR3 sequence is 16 residues long. V lost 7 bases, J lost 2 bases, and 18 bases lay in between. The germline CDR1 and CDR2 sequences are LNHDA and SQIVND (reference sequence). The CDR3 nucleotides read TGTGCCAGTATGGGTAGCAGGGTAGGAGGCAATCAGCCCCAGCATTTT. It specifies CASMGSRVGGNQPQHF.

The V gene is TRBV7-8, the J gene TRBJ1-1; a weak D match, TRBD1 (5 bases). V lost 7 bases, J lost 4 bases, and 19 bases lay in between. CDR3 length: 15 amino acids. Germline V gene data show CDR1 as SGHVS and CDR2 as FQNEAQ. The CDR3 here is CASNPVPRGSTEAFF. The CDR3 DNA is TGTGCCAGCAACCCTGTCCCCCGGGGGAGCACTGAAGCTTTCTTT.

This clone was observed a handful of times. The chain combines TRBV28 with TRBJ1-4, with TRBD1 matching 7 bases. Germline V gene lookup returns CDR1 MDHEN and CDR2 SYDVKM. V shed 7 bases and J 11 bases; nucleotides not matched to a gene: 4. This CDR3 is 11 amino acids long. The CDR3 here is CASKSGGKLFF. In DNA, the CDR3 is TGTGCCAGCAAATCAGGGGGTAAACTGTTTTTT.

This sequence joins TRBV7-2 and TRBJ2-5, with 8 bases fitting TRBD1. Trimming cost V 4 bases and J 5 bases; bases outside gene matches: 9. Looked up from germline, CDR1 is SGHTA and CDR2 is FQGNSA. The CDR3 runs 15 residues. CDR3 sequence reads: CASSSGRTGLETQYF. The CDR3 region has the DNA TGTGCCAGCAGCTCGGGTCGGACAGGGTTGGAGACCCAGTACTTC.

Only one count was recorded for this clone. The chain uses TRBV28 and TRBJ2-1; D is possibly TRBD2 (5 bases). The CDR3 length is 15 residues. Germline V CDR1 and CDR2: MDHEN, SYDVKM. Trimming pared 7 bases from V and 1 base from J, leaving 14 bases between. In DNA form, the CDR3 reads TGTGCCAGCACTGGAGGCGGGCCTTCCTACAATGAGCAGTTCTTC. Translation gives CASTGGGPSYNEQFF. Supplemented by reference TRBV28 and TRBJ2-1, the full variable domain reads DVKVTQSSRYLVKRTGEKVFLECVQDMDHENMFWYRQDPGLGLRLIYFSYDVKMKEKGDIPEGYSVSREKKERFSLILESASTNQTSMYLCASTGGGPSYNEQFFGPGTRLTVL.

This clone was seen a single time. The chain uses TRBV9 and TRBJ1-3; 9 bases agree with TRBD1. The V and J ends lost 2 bases and 5 bases, in that order; junction bases with no gene match: 11. The length of the CDR3 is 17 residues. The germline V gene encodes CDR1 SGDLS and CDR2 YYNGEE. The CDR3 reads CASSVGVGTGKRNTIYF. The DNA of the CDR3 is TGTGCCAGCAGCGTGGGGGTCGGGACAGGGAAACGAAACACCATATATTTT.

J is TRBJ1-4 and V is TRBV28; tentatively, D is TRBD1 (6 bases). Germline CDR1 MDHEN, CDR2 SYDVKM. V lost 3 bases to trimming and J lost 5 bases, with 13 bases between them. The CDR3 length is 15 residues. The CDR3 loop is CASSLPGGRNEKLFF. CDR3 coding DNA: TGTGCCAGCAGTTTGCCGGGGGGGCGCAATGAAAAACTGTTTTTT.

The gene calls are TRBV20-1 and TRBJ2-3; D not certain. The CDR3 is made up of 13 amino acids. Germline loops: CDR1 DFQATT, CDR2 SNEGSKA (reference sequence). V was cut by 3 bases and J by 0 bases, with 7 bases left in between. The CDR3 coding sequence is TGCAGTGCTAGTTGGAGAAGCACAGATACGCAGTATTTT. As protein: CSASWRSTDTQYF.

This chain connects TRBV5-6 to TRBJ1-3, with 7 nucleotides matching TRBD1. V lost 3 bases to trimming and J lost 3 bases; unmatched junction nucleotides: 6. CDR1 is SGHDT and CDR2 is YYEEEE in the germline V gene. The CDR3 loop spans 15 amino acids. This CDR3 reads CASSSRGHRGNTIYF. The DNA for the CDR3 is TGTGCCAGCAGCTCGAGGGGGCACCGTGGAAACACCATATATTTT. The full variable domain, with the rest looked up from reference TRBV5-6 and TRBJ1-3, is DAGVTQSPTHLIKTRGQQVTLRCSPKSGHDTVSWYQQALGQGPQFIFQYYEEEERQRGNFPDRFSGHQFPNYSSELNVNALLLGDSALYLCASSSRGHRGNTIYFGEGSWLTVV.

In DNA form, the CDR3 reads TGTGCCAGCAGCTCCACGGGACTATTGACAGATACGCAGTATTTT. It translates to CASSSTGLLTDTQYF. The chain recombines TRBV7-3 with TRBJ2-3; 7 bases match TRBD2. J was trimmed by 3 bases and V by 4 bases; bases with no gene match: 7. From germline, CDR1 is SGHTA and CDR2 FQGTGA. The CDR3 spans 15 residues. The full variable domain, with the rest looked up from reference TRBV7-3 and TRBJ2-3, is GAGVSQTPSNKVTEKGKYVELRCDPISGHTALYWYRQSLGQGPEFLIYFQGTGAADDSGLPNDRFFAVRPEGSVSTLKIQRTERGDSAVYLCASSSTGLLTDTQYFGPGTRLTVL.

The J gene is TRBJ1-4, the V gene TRBV5-1; TRBD1 matches 9 bases. CDR1 SGHRS and CDR2 YFSETQ come from the germline V gene. V lost 7 bases and J lost 4; bases outside the gene matches: 8. The CDR3 contains 15 residues. The DNA of the CDR3 is TGCGCCAGCGGAATTGGGGACAGGGATAATGAAAAACTGTTTTTT. Translating gives CASGIGDRDNEKLFF.

The rearrangement links TRBV28 to TRBJ1-2; TRBD1 matches 7 bases. The CDR3 contains 13 residues. CDR1 is MDHEN, CDR2 SYDVKM, per germline. V dropped 4 bases and J dropped 4; count of bases not matched to a gene: 3. As DNA, the CDR3 is TGTGCCAGCAGTTCAGGACAGGTCTATGGCTACACCTTC. Encoded protein: CASSSGQVYGYTF.

This chain links TRBV12-5 with TRBJ2-7; 9 positions match TRBD2. Germline V gene lookup returns CDR1 LGHNT and CDR2 FRNRAP. There are 15 residues in the CDR3. V dropped 5 bases and J dropped 5; count of bases not matched to a gene: 10. DNA for the CDR3: TGTGCTAGTGGTGCCCCGGAGCGGGGGGTGAACGAGCAGTACTTC. Translated: CASGAPERGVNEQYF.

The genes are TRBV19 and TRBJ2-3; D is possibly TRBD1 (6 bases). Germline CDR1 reads LNHDA; CDR2 reads SQIVND (reference sequence). The CDR3 runs 14 residues. V lost 6 bases and J 11 bases, leaving 21 bases between the germline ends. The CDR3 DNA sequence: TGTGCCAGTAGGTCTGGGCAGGGGTCTATCGGGCAGTATTTT. Translation gives CASRSGQGSIGQYF.

The rearrangement uses TRBV19 and TRBJ1-1; D possibly corresponds to TRBD1 (6 bases). CDR3 length: 14 residues. Per the germline V gene, CDR1 is LNHDA and CDR2 is SQIVND (reference sequence). V lost 5 bases and J 6 bases, leaving 16 bases between the germline ends. The CDR3 region is CASSAFRGAAEAFF. CDR3 nucleotides: TGTGCCAGTAGTGCCTTCCGGGGGGCAGCTGAAGCTTTCTTT.

This rearrangement joins TRBV11-2 to TRBJ2-3; 7 bases are shared with TRBD1. Trimming at V came to 6 bases and at J to 4 bases, leaving 7 bases not matched to a gene. Germline CDR1 is SGHAT and CDR2 is FQNNGV. The CDR3 is made up of 14 amino acids. CDR3 in DNA: TGTGCCAGCAGTTCCACAGGGGTGTCAGATACGCAGTATTTT. Protein product: CASSSTGVSDTQYF.